This TCR beta chain was captured by sequencing in a study of blood T cell repertoires in COVID-19. This CDR3 is 15 amino acids long. Trimming removed 1 base from V and 5 bases from J, with 12 bases in between. Germline V gene sequence: CDR1 LNHDA, CDR2 SQIVND (reference sequence). Original handling: Amplification with reference gene primers provided the estimates of nucleated cell counts. Profiled with immunoSEQ multiplex PCR; TCRdb holds only in-frame clones, not every one. That table furnishes V, J and clone size, whereas the DNA furnished D and trimming. Seen here are just under 350,000 clones, approximately 90% observed once, and the top ten hold more than 3%.

The specimen sequenced was peripheral blood. The sequence came from a woman under 30 who had recovered from COVID-19. V gene TRBV19 combines with J gene TRBJ1-5; weak D call: TRBD1 (6 bases). The CDR3 DNA sequence: TGTGCCAGTAGTATAGTTCGGGACACTCATCAGCCCCAGCATTTT. This translates into CASSIVRDTHQPQHF.